This record looks at one TCR beta chain sequence and its context. Vbeta (60) and Jbeta (13) primers were used in the PCR. The method was immunoSEQ multiplex PCR; TCRdb's version includes in-frame clones alone and lacks a portion of them. This sample carries about 160,000 clones, around three quarters of them seen once, and the ten largest clones take roughly 1.6%. The germline CDR1 and CDR2 sequences are MNHNS and SASEGT. The V segment lost 5 bases and the J segment 7 bases; nucleotides outside the gene matches: 10. This CDR3 has 15 amino acids. The data were taken from a study of cytomegalovirus exposure and HLA in healthy donors. Study-level information: For the roughly 400 genotyped donors, approximately 82% fell within the Caucasian-associated ancestry cluster.

Material: PBMCs. The receptor comes from a man between 35 and 55 years old in good health and CMV-seronegative. J is TRBJ2-1 and V is TRBV6-1; 8 nucleotides align to TRBD1. CDR3 bases: TGTGCCAGCAGTCCCGAAGGGACAGGATGGAATGAGCAGTTCTTC. It codes for CASSPEGTGWNEQFF.